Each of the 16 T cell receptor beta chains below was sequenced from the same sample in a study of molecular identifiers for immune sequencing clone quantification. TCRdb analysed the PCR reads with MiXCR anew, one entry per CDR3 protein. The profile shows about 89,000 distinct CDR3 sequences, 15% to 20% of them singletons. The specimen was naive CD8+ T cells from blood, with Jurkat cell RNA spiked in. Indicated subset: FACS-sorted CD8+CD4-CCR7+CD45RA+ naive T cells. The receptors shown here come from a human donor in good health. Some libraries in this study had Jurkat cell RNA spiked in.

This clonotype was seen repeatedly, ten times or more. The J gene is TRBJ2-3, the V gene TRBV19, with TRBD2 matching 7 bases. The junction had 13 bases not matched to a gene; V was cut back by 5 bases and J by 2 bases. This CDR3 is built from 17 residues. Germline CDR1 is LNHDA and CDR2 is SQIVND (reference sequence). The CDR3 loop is CASSPNPGGSLTDTQYF. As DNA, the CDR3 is TGTGCCAGTAGTCCAAATCCGGGGGGAAGCCTCACAGATACGCAGTATTTT.

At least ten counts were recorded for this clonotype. The chain's CDR3 is CSVGNEAGGNIQYF. CDR3 sequence (DNA): TGCAGCGTTGGAAATGAAGCTGGGGGGAACATTCAGTACTTC. This rearrangement joins TRBV29-1 to TRBJ2-4, with a possible D match to TRBD2 (6 bases). V lost 4 bases and J lost 7, with 17 bases in between. Germline CDR1 SQVTM, CDR2 ANQGSEA. The CDR3 runs to 14 residues.

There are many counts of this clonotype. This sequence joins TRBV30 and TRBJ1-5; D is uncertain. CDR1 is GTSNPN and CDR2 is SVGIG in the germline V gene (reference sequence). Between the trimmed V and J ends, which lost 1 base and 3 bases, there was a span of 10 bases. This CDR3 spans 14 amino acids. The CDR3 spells CAWSGDGINQPQHF. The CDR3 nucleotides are TGTGCCTGGAGTGGAGACGGAATCAATCAGCCCCAGCATTTT.

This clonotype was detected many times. The chain's CDR3 is CSVESPGTSYEQYF. As DNA, the CDR3 is TGCAGCGTTGAATCCCCCGGGACGAGCTACGAGCAGTACTTC. The chain links TRBV29-1 to TRBJ2-7, with D perhaps being TRBD1 or TRBD2 (5 bases each). The length of the CDR3 is 14 residues. V was cut by 2 bases and J by 3 bases, with 14 bases left in between. Per germline, CDR1 SQVTM and CDR2 ANQGSEA.

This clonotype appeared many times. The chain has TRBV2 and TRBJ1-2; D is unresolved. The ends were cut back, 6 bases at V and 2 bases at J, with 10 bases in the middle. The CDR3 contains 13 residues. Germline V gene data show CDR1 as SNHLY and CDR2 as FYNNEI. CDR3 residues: CASSTVINYGYTF. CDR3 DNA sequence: TGTGCCAGCAGCACCGTGATAAACTATGGCTACACCTTC.

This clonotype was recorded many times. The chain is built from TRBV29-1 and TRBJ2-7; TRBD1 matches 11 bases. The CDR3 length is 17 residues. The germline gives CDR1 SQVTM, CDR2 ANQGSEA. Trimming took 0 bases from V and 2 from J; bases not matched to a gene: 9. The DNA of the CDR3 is TGCAGCGTTGAAGATCCTAAAGGACAGGGGGCACCCTACGAGCAGTACTTC. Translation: CSVEDPKGQGAPYEQYF.

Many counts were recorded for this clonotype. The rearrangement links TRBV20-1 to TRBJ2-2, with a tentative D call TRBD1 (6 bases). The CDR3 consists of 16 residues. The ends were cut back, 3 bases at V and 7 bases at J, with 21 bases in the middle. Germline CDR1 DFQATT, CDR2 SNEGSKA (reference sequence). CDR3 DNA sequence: TGCAGTGCTAGCCTCCTGGGGGCCGGGGACGGCGGGGAGCTGTTTTTT. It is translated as CSASLLGAGDGGELFF.

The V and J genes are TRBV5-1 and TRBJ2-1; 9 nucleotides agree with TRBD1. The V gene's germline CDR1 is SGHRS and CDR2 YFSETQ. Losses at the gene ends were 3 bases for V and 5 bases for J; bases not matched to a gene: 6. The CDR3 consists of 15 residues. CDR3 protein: CASSSGTGLNNEQFF. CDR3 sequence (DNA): TGCGCCAGCAGCTCCGGGACAGGGCTTAACAATGAGCAGTTCTTC.

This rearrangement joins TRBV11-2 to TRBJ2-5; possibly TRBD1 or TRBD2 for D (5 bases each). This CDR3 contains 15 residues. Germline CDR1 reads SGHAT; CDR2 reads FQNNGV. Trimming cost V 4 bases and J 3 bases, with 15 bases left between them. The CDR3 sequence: CASSSPGRGKETQYF. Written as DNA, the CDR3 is TGTGCCAGCAGCTCCCCGGGACGGGGAAAAGAGACCCAGTACTTC.

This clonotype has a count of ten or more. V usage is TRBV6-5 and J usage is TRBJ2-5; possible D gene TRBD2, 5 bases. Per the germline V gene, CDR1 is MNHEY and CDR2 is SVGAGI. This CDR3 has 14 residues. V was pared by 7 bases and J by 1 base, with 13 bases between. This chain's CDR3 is CASTSGLTQETQYF. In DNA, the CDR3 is TGTGCCAGCACATCCGGACTCACCCAAGAGACCCAGTACTTC.

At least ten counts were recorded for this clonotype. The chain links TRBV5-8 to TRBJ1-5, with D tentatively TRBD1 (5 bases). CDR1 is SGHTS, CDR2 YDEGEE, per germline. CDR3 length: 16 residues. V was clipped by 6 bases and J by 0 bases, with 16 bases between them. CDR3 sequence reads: CASTDAREYSNQPQHF. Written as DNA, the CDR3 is TGTGCCAGCACCGATGCCAGGGAATATAGCAATCAGCCCCAGCATTTT. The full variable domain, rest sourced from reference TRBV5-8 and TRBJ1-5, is EAGVTQSPTHLIKTRGQQATLRCSPISGHTSVYWYQQALGLGLQFLLWYDEGEERNRGNFPPRFSGRQFPNYSSELNVNALELEDSALYLCASTDAREYSNQPQHFGDGTRLSIL.

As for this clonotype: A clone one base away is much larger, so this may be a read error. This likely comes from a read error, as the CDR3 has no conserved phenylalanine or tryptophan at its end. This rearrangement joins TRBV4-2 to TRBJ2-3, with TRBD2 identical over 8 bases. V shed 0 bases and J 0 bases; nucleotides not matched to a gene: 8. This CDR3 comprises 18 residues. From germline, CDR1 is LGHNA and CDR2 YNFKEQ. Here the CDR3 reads CASSQDYKREYSTDTQYS. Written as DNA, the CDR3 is TGTGCCAGCAGCCAAGATTATAAGCGGGAGTACAGCACAGATACGCAGTATTCT.

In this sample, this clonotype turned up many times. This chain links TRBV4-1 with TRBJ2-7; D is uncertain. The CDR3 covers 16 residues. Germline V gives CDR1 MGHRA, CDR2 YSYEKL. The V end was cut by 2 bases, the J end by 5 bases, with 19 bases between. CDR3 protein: CASSQTQRPIPDEQYF. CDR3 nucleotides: TGCGCCAGCAGCCAAACTCAACGCCCTATCCCAGACGAGCAGTACTTC.

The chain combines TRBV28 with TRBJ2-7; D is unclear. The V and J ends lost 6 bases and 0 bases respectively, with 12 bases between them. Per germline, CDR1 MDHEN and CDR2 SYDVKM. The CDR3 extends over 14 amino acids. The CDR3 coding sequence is TGTGCCAGCAGCACTCCATGGAGCTCCTACGAGCAGTACTTC. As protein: CASSTPWSSYEQYF.

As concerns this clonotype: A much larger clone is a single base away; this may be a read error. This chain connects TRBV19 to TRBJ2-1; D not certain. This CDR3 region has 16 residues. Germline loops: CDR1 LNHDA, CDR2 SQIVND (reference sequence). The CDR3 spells CASSISAPPLGNEQLF. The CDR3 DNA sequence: TGTGCCAGTAGTATATCGGCCCCCCCTTTAGGGAATGAGCAGCTCTTC.

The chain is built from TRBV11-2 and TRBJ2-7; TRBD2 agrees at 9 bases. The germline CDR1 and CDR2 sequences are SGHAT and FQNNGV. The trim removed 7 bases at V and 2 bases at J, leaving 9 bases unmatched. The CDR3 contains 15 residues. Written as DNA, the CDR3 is TGTGCCAGCAACCCGTCTAGCGGGGCTCCCTACGAGCAGTACTTC. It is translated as CASNPSSGAPYEQYF.